This T cell receptor beta chain was found in a study of blood T cell repertoires in COVID-19 (dated by TCRdb to the early 2020s). About the full investigation: Samples covering the acute and convalescent phases of COVID-19 were provided by collaborators in the United States, Italy and Spain. The prospective study material was composed of cDNA or gDNA derived from T cells, B-cell-depleted T cells, or PBMCs. Subjects who had been exposed to COVID-19, were actively infected with it, or had recovered from it provided the deeply sampled blood TCRbeta repertoires that made up the dataset. A freely available public database, intended as a resource for researchers studying the immune response to SARS-CoV-2, is where the repertoires were released. The samples were drawn from two sources: the first 160 participants of the ongoing ImmuneRACE study, and about 1,300 subjects contributed by 6 global collaborators. A de-identified subject ID, COVID-19 status, age in years and sex were almost always included in the sample metadata. Where available, HLA class I and class II types were taken from metadata supplied by the sample provider and were not determined by assay-based typing. Points the paper makes about the study in general: How much clinical and demographic metadata was included differed by source and by participant, and the metadata was provided uncurated.

Enrolling through a virtual design, the prospective study's participants ranged in age from roughly 18 to 89 years and lived across 20 to 30 United States geographic areas. In the prospective study, cohorts were assigned on the basis of participant-reported clinical history obtained from a screening survey and a study questionnaire. In the prospective study, whole blood, serum and a nasopharyngeal or oropharyngeal swab were collected from each participant by mobile phlebotomists. Prospective study participants could optionally give additional blood draws and questionnaires over an approximately two-month period. Prospective study blood samples were shipped either frozen or at room temperature before DNA extraction. The immunoSEQ Assay, a bias-controlled multiplex PCR, was used to amplify TCRbeta CDR3 regions from genomic DNA. Per the authors' processing: The number of nucleated cells in each sample was estimated by amplification of reference gene primers within the assay. Sequence reads were collapsed and filtered to measure the absolute abundance of every unique TCRbeta CDR3 rearrangement. For each sample, productive Simpson clonality was calculated as the square root of Simpson's diversity index across productive rearrangements. The table was pulled from immuneACCESS by TCRdb, which kept in-frame rearrangements only. Such tables lose some clones; where checked, under half of the loss comes from unresolved V genes, and the rest has no known cause. From that table come the V and J calls and clone size; the DNA was used to work out D and trimming. This sample lists 300,000 to 500,000 clones; roughly 90% were detected once. 0.97% of the sample is taken by the ten largest.

On this clone: Which antigen it targets is not known. No much larger clone is present one base from it, and per-base qualities are unavailable.

This receptor was taken from a woman in her thirties with acute COVID-19. Material: PBMCs or T cells enriched from blood (not recorded which).

The nucleotides are TGCGCCAGCAGCTTGGTACGGGGTTCACCCCTCCACTTT. This gives the protein CASSLVRGSPLHF. The chain is encoded by TRBV5-1 joined to TRBJ1-6, with the D gene not clear enough to name. Based on the germline V gene, the CDR1 and CDR2 sequences are SGHRS and YFSETQ. Between the V and J ends, shortened by 0 bases and 9 bases respectively, the junction contains 7 bases. Taken from cysteine to phenylalanine, the CDR3 has 13 residues. CDR3 DNA only is kept here, 39 bases in frame from base 1. The CDR3, completed at both ends by the reference TRBV5-1 and TRBJ1-6 genes, gives the full variable domain KAGVTQTPRYLIKTRGQQVTLSCSPISGHRSVSWYQQTPGQGLQFLFEYFSETQRNKGNFPGRFSGRQFSNSRSEMNVSTLELGDSALYLCASSLVRGSPLHFGNGTRLTVT.